This TCR beta chain comes out of a study of identical twins. Study-wide results and limits: Fewer insertions were carried by abundant cord blood beta clonotypes, but none was seen in memory repertoires. Without tracking the same donors, conclusions rested on cross-sectional statistical analysis.

Every sampled donor was Caucasian and healthy. The CDR3 sequence is 16 residues long. The germline V gene encodes CDR1 SGHTA and CDR2 FQGNSA. Trimming cost V 2 bases and J 2 bases, with 10 bases left between them. With template switching, a universal primer site was added, and the cDNA carried unique molecular identifiers. TCRdb reanalysed the 5' RACE reads using MiXCR and keeps one entry per CDR3 protein. This sample has approximately 700,000 distinct CDR3 sequences, with 5.5% to 6.5% found just once. Remarks on this clonotype: Its antigen remains unknown.

The sequenced material came from naive T cells sorted from blood. J is TRBJ2-6 and V is TRBV7-2; possible D gene TRBD1, 5 bases. The source of this sequence is a young man in good health. DNA of the CDR3: TGTGCCAGCAGCTTACTCGGCAGGGCTGGGGCCAACGTCCTGACTTTC. Amino acids: CASSLLGRAGANVLTF.